This T cell receptor beta chain was obtained from a study of shared clonotypes between healthy human individuals. Findings and limits, study-wide: Larger richness was generally estimated for naive than memory subsets.

Each sorted subset replicate got 200 ng genomic DNA, roughly 33,000 genomes. Produced via immunoSEQ multiplex PCR; TCRdb's table is partial and in-frame only. The table records over a million clones, about 80% of them present only once. This CDR3 region has 12 residues. V lost 6 bases to trimming and J lost 2 bases, with 4 bases between them. Germline-derived CDR1 and CDR2 are LNHDA and SQIVND (reference sequence). This clone was recorded many times. Its target is unknown. This receptor was taken from a man aged 18 to 35 in good health. Sequencing was carried out using memory CD4+ T cells sorted from blood. The subset denotes: CD45RA-negative fraction. The chain employs TRBV19 and TRBJ2-2, with D unclear. DNA of the CDR3: TGTGCCAGTAGCCGAAACACCGGGGAGCTGTTTTTT. It is translated as CASSRNTGELFF.